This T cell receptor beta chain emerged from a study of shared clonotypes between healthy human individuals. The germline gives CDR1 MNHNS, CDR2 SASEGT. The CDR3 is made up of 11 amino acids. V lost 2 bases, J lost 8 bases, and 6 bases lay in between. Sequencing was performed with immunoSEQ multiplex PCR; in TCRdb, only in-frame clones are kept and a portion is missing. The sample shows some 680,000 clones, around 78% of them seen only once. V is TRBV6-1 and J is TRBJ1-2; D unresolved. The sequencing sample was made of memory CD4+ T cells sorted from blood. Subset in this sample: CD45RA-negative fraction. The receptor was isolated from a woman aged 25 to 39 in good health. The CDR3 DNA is TGTGCCAGCAGTGAACTATCGGGCTACACCTTC. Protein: CASSELSGYTF.